The 32 T cell receptor beta chains below were found in one sample sequenced in a study of blood T cell repertoires in COVID-19. The table came from immunoSEQ multiplex PCR; TCRdb's copy has only in-frame clones and leaves some out. The data show some 300,000 clones, with under 90% seen just once and less than 3% held by the top ten. The sequencing input was PBMCs or T cells enriched from blood (not recorded which). The receptors derive from a woman between 45 and 60 years old who had been exposed to COVID-19.

V is TRBV7-9 and J is TRBJ2-5; TRBD2 aligns across 11 bases. Germline V gene sequence: CDR1 SEHNR, CDR2 FQNEAQ (reference sequence). CDR3 length: 14 residues. V lost 5 bases and J lost 4; bases outside the gene matches: 3. CDR3 amino acids: CASSAGTSGETQYF. For the CDR3, the DNA is TGTGCCAGCAGCGCAGGGACTAGCGGAGAGACCCAGTACTTC.

The V and J genes are TRBV7-9 and TRBJ2-7; weak D call: TRBD1 (5 bases). The CDR3 sequence is 17 residues long. Germline CDR1 is SEHNR and CDR2 is FQNEAQ (reference sequence). Trimming removed 0 bases from V and 0 bases from J, with 15 bases in between. The CDR3 reads CASSLAGQGPTSYEQYF. The CDR3 DNA reads as TGTGCCAGCAGCTTAGCCGGGCAGGGTCCGACCTCCTACGAGCAGTACTTC. The full variable domain, completed using reference TRBV7-9 and TRBJ2-7, is DTGVSQNPRHKITKRGQNVTFRCDPISEHNRLYWYRQTLGQGPEFLTYFQNEAQLEKSRLLSDRFSAERPKGSFSTLEIQRTEQGDSAMYLCASSLAGQGPTSYEQYFGPGTRLTVT.

This sequence joins TRBV6-5 and TRBJ1-2; no clear D. With 0 bases removed from V and 3 bases from J, the gap between germline ends came to 8 bases. Per the germline V gene, CDR1 is MNHEY and CDR2 is SVGAGI. The CDR3 is 14 residues long. The chain's CDR3 is CASSYSRAYYGYTF. The DNA of the CDR3 is TGTGCCAGCAGTTACTCGAGAGCCTACTATGGCTACACCTTC.

The chain employs TRBV7-2 and TRBJ2-7; TRBD1 matches at 9 bases. Germline CDR1 SGHTA, CDR2 FQGNSA. V trimming: 5 bases; J trimming: 6 bases; junction bases outside the gene matches: 11. The CDR3 is made up of 15 amino acids. CDR3 sequence: CASSEPGTGSFEQYF. In nucleotides, the CDR3 is TGTGCCAGCAGCGAACCTGGGACAGGGTCGTTCGAGCAGTACTTC.

The CDR3 here is CASSRFDRGGTGELFF. The CDR3 DNA sequence: TGTGCCAGCAGCCGCTTCGACAGGGGGGGAACCGGGGAGCTGTTTTTT. The V call is TRBV2, the J call TRBJ2-2, with 9 nucleotides matching TRBD1. Germline-derived CDR1 and CDR2 are SNHLY and FYNNEI. V lost 6 bases, J lost 5 bases, and 10 bases stayed unmatched. CDR3 length equals 16 residues.

This clone was detected once. This rearrangement joins TRBV5-1 to TRBJ2-7, with D perhaps TRBD1 (5 bases). In germline, CDR1 is SGHRS, CDR2 YFSETQ. This CDR3 spans 13 amino acids. Trimming took 0 bases from V and 7 from J, leaving 11 bases between them. The CDR3 nucleotides are TGCGCCAGCAGCTTGGACAGGACAACGGAGCAGTACTTC. Its protein is CASSLDRTTEQYF.

About this clone itself: Sequence at one end of the junction differs from germline and may be a read error. J is TRBJ2-1 and V is TRBV7-7; no reliable D call. Germline V CDR1 and CDR2: SSHAT, FNYEAQ (reference sequence). This CDR3 spans 15 amino acids. CDR3 region: CASSLGYSSYNEQFF. The CDR3 DNA reads as TGTGCTAGCAGTCTGGGTTACAGCTCCTACAATGAGCAGTTCTTC.

This chain links TRBV28 with TRBJ1-4; D is unresolved. This CDR3 has 15 amino acids. Trimming removed 3 bases at V and 5 bases at J, with 13 bases between. Germline-derived CDR1 and CDR2 are MDHEN and SYDVKM. In DNA, the CDR3 is TGTGCCAGCAGTTTTGCGGGTTCCGGAAATGAAAAACTGTTTTTT. Encoded protein: CASSFAGSGNEKLFF.

V is TRBV5-6 and J is TRBJ2-1; D perhaps matches TRBD1 (5 bases). V shed 5 bases and J shed 2 bases, with 14 bases lying between them. There are 15 residues in the CDR3. Germline V lookup: CDR1 SGHDT, CDR2 YYEEEE. The CDR3 sequence: CASRSGPDPYNEQFF. The CDR3 DNA reads TGTGCCAGCAGATCAGGGCCGGATCCCTACAATGAGCAGTTCTTC.

This chain links TRBV5-1 with TRBJ2-1; 9 bases are shared with TRBD2. The CDR3 totals 16 residues. The ends lost 4 bases at V and 4 bases at J; junction bases unmatched: 9. Germline V CDR1 and CDR2: SGHRS, YFSETQ. Here the CDR3 DNA reads TGCGCCAGCAGCCCTACCGGGACTAGCTTTTACAATGAGCAGTTCTTC. Its translation is CASSPTGTSFYNEQFF.

The rearrangement links TRBV7-2 to TRBJ2-1; the D gene is possibly TRBD2 (6 bases). The germline V and J ends were trimmed by 2 bases and 8 bases, with 19 bases remaining between them. Germline V gene sequence: CDR1 SGHTA, CDR2 FQGNSA. CDR3 length: 16 residues. The CDR3 sequence is CASSLYRSGQGYEQFF. As DNA, the CDR3 is TGTGCCAGCAGCTTATATCGGAGCGGGCAGGGATATGAGCAGTTCTTC.

This clone was counted only a few times. This chain connects TRBV5-1 to TRBJ2-2; 7 bases are shared with TRBD1. With 5 bases clipped from V and 6 bases from J, the junction kept 4 bases outside the gene matches. There are 13 residues in the CDR3. Germline CDR1 is SGHRS and CDR2 is YFSETQ. CDR3 loop: CASRTGIAGELFF. In DNA form, the CDR3 reads TGCGCCAGCAGGACAGGGATTGCCGGGGAGCTGTTTTTT.

This clone was counted a single time. The chain has TRBV19 and TRBJ1-6, with a possible D match to TRBD1 (6 bases). Germline V gene lookup returns CDR1 LNHDA and CDR2 SQIVND (reference sequence). There are 14 residues in the CDR3. Trimming stripped 4 bases from V and 4 bases from J, with 8 bases between. CDR3 amino acids: CASSNGQYNSPLHF. The DNA for the CDR3 is TGTGCCAGTAGTAATGGACAGTATAATTCACCCCTCCACTTT. The variable domain in full, with the rest retrieved from reference TRBV19 and TRBJ1-6, is DGGITQSPKYLFRKEGQNVTLSCEQNLNHDAMYWYRQDPGQGLRLIYYSQIVNDFQKGDIAEGYSVSREKKESFPLTVTSAQKNPTAFYLCASSNGQYNSPLHFGNGTRLTVT.

The chain is built from TRBV7-6 and TRBJ2-7; a possible D gene is TRBD2 (6 bases). The CDR3 has 14 residues. Trimming took 1 base from V and 2 from J, leaving 9 bases between them. Germline V gene lookup returns CDR1 SGHVS and CDR2 FNYEAQ. The chain's CDR3 is CASSLGPGAYEQYF. DNA for the CDR3: TGTGCCAGCAGCTTAGGGCCGGGGGCCTACGAGCAGTACTTC.

The V gene is TRBV19, the J gene TRBJ1-4; 7 bases line up with TRBD1. Trimming at V came to 6 bases and at J to 3 bases, leaving 10 bases not matched to a gene. CDR1 and CDR2 from the germline V gene are LNHDA and SQIVND (reference sequence). This CDR3 region has 16 residues. The CDR3 here is CASRERPGQSNEKLFF. The CDR3 nucleotides are TGTGCCAGTAGGGAAAGGCCGGGACAGTCTAATGAAAAACTGTTTTTT.

J is TRBJ1-5 and V is TRBV6-5; D is ambiguous. CDR1 MNHEY and CDR2 SVGAGI come from the germline V gene. The CDR3 loop spans 14 amino acids. The V end lost 0 bases, the J end lost 3 bases, and 6 bases lay between the germline ends. The CDR3 DNA is TGTGCCAGCAGTTACTCACGGTACAATCAGCCCCAGCATTTT. It yields the protein CASSYSRYNQPQHF.

The chain joins TRBV3-1 (or the pseudogene TRBV3-2) to TRBJ2-3; the D is unclear. The ends were cut back, 4 bases at V and 1 base at J, with 15 bases in the middle. CDR1 is LGHDT, CDR2 YNNKEL, per germline (reference sequence). This CDR3 has 16 residues. In DNA, the CDR3 is TGTGCCAGCAGCCTAACCCTAACCTCACGCACAGATACGCAGTATTTT. Its translation: CASSLTLTSRTDTQYF.

The genes are TRBV28 and TRBJ1-3, with D perhaps matching TRBD1 (5 bases). Germline assignment: CDR1 MDHEN and CDR2 SYDVKM. Trimming left V 4 bases short and J 0 bases short, with 10 bases between. The CDR3 has 15 amino acids. The DNA of the CDR3 is TGTGCCAGCAGTTCCCAGGGCCCCTCTGGAAACACCATATATTTT. It yields the protein CASSSQGPSGNTIYF.

The chain combines TRBV5-6 with TRBJ2-3, with a weak D call TRBD2 (5 bases). V was shortened by 3 bases and J by 0 bases, with 11 bases between the two germline ends. The CDR3 totals 15 residues. CDR1 is SGHDT, CDR2 YYEEEE, per germline. CDR3 region: CASSWRLISTDTQYF. The CDR3 nucleotides are TGTGCCAGCAGCTGGCGACTAATTAGCACAGATACGCAGTATTTT. The full variable domain, completed using reference TRBV5-6 and TRBJ2-3, is DAGVTQSPTHLIKTRGQQVTLRCSPKSGHDTVSWYQQALGQGPQFIFQYYEEEERQRGNFPDRFSGHQFPNYSSELNVNALLLGDSALYLCASSWRLISTDTQYFGPGTRLTVL.

The chain links TRBV5-1 to TRBJ1-1; unclear D gene. Germline CDR1 and CDR2: SGHRS and YFSETQ. The V gene lost 1 base and the J gene lost 4 bases, with 14 bases spanning the gap. The CDR3 totals 15 residues. The CDR3 sequence is CASSLLAGVGTEAFF. CDR3 coding DNA: TGCGCCAGCAGCTTGTTGGCGGGAGTAGGCACTGAAGCTTTCTTT.

The genes are TRBV6-1 and TRBJ2-2, with D possibly matching TRBD2 (6 bases). CDR1 is MNHNS, CDR2 SASEGT, per germline. The CDR3 loop spans 16 amino acids. Trimming left V 2 bases short and J 1 base short, with 11 bases between. CDR3 coding DNA: TGTGCCAGCAGTGAAACTAGGACTATGAACACCGGGGAGCTGTTTTTT. It yields the protein CASSETRTMNTGELFF.

J is TRBJ1-1 and V is TRBV7-2, with TRBD1 matching over 10 bases. Germline V lookup: CDR1 SGHTA, CDR2 FQGNSA. Trimming took 0 bases from V and 3 from J; bases not matched to a gene: 7. This CDR3 is built from 17 residues. The CDR3 DNA sequence: TGTGCCAGCAGCTTAGCGGCGACAGGGGGCATGGACACTGAAGCTTTCTTT. It specifies CASSLAATGGMDTEAFF.

The V gene is TRBV5-1, the J gene TRBJ2-7; tentative D call: TRBD2 (5 bases). Trimming took 5 bases from V and 1 from J, leaving 10 bases between them. The CDR3 has 13 residues. Per the germline V gene, CDR1 is SGHRS and CDR2 is YFSETQ. CDR3 coding DNA: TGCGCCAGCAGTGTACCGGGGTCCTACGAGCAGTACTTC. This gives the protein CASSVPGSYEQYF.

V is TRBV29-1 and J is TRBJ2-2, with TRBD1 identical over 8 bases. CDR3 length: 14 residues. V dropped 3 bases and J dropped 7; count of bases not matched to a gene: 7. Germline V gene lookup returns CDR1 SQVTM and CDR2 ANQGSEA. The CDR3 bases are TGCAGCGTTGACAGGGGGCGCCAGGGCGGGGAGCTGTTTTTT. This encodes CSVDRGRQGGELFF.

This clone was observed a single time. The chain joins TRBV15 to TRBJ2-3, with 9 bases fitting TRBD2. Germline values: CDR1 LNHNV, CDR2 YYDKDF (reference sequence). This CDR3 is built from 18 residues. V shed 0 bases and J 4 bases; nucleotides not matched to a gene: 11. In DNA, the CDR3 is TGTGCCACCAGCAGAGACCCGACAAGCGGGAGGACCCCAGATACGCAGTATTTT. Protein sequence: CATSRDPTSGRTPDTQYF. Full variable domain (outside the CDR3, taken from reference TRBV15 and TRBJ2-3): DAMVIQNPRYQVTQFGKPVTLSCSQTLNHNVMYWYQQKSSQAPKLLFHYYDKDFNNEADTPDNFQSRRPNTSFCFLDIRSPGLGDTAMYLCATSRDPTSGRTPDTQYFGPGTRLTVL.

The V gene is TRBV5-5, the J gene TRBJ1-2; 9 nucleotides match TRBD1. Germline values: CDR1 SGHKS, CDR2 YYEKEE (reference sequence). This CDR3 comprises 16 residues. V lost 4 bases and J lost 3; bases outside the gene matches: 10. CDR3 sequence reads: CASSLSGQGQDYGYTF. CDR3 nucleotide sequence: TGTGCCAGCAGCCTGTCGGGACAGGGACAGGACTATGGCTACACCTTC.

This clone was picked up one time. This chain uses TRBV6-5 with TRBJ2-3; a weak D match, TRBD2 (6 bases). There are 14 residues in the CDR3. Per germline, CDR1 MNHEY and CDR2 SVGAGI. V gave up 7 bases and J gave up 6 bases, with 17 bases separating them. DNA for the CDR3: TGTGCCAGCACCAAAAGGGGAGGATACGATACGCAGTATTTT. This gives the protein CASTKRGGYDTQYF.

This clone turned up a few times. The J gene is TRBJ1-2, the V gene TRBV29-1; tentatively, D is TRBD1 (5 bases). This CDR3 is 13 amino acids long. V lost 4 bases to trimming and J lost 3 bases, with 12 bases between them. CDR1 and CDR2 (germline): SQVTM, ANQGSEA. Here the CDR3 reads CSVGAGPDYGYTF. CDR3 DNA: TGCAGCGTTGGGGCAGGGCCGGACTATGGCTACACCTTC.

This clone was recorded only once. V usage is TRBV5-1 and J usage is TRBJ1-2, with TRBD1 identical over 7 bases. The CDR3 totals 15 residues. V lost 2 bases, J lost 3 bases, and 7 bases stayed unmatched. Germline-derived CDR1 and CDR2 are SGHRS and YFSETQ. As DNA, the CDR3 is TGCGCCAGCAGCTTCACAGGGGACGCGGACTATGGCTACACCTTC. This codes for CASSFTGDADYGYTF.

This clone has a handful of counts. The rearrangement uses TRBV2 and TRBJ1-2; no definite D call. The CDR3 is made up of 14 amino acids. In germline, CDR1 is SNHLY, CDR2 FYNNEI. The V gene lost 3 bases and the J gene lost 4 bases, with 12 bases spanning the gap. The CDR3, as DNA: TGTGCCAGCAGTGACGAGGCATTTCTCTATGGCTACACCTTC. As protein: CASSDEAFLYGYTF.

CDR3 coding DNA: TGTGCCAGCAGCCTTATGGACAGCCCCTATGGCTACACCTTC. Amino acid sequence: CASSLMDSPYGYTF. V usage is TRBV9 and J usage is TRBJ1-2, with a weak D call TRBD1 (6 bases). Germline CDR1 SGDLS, CDR2 YYNGEE. This CDR3 spans 14 amino acids. V was pared by 4 bases and J by 4 bases, with 14 bases between.

The gene calls are TRBV19 and TRBJ2-7, with 8 bases matching TRBD1. Germline CDR1 reads LNHDA; CDR2 reads SQIVND (reference sequence). V trimming: 5 bases; J trimming: 2 bases; junction bases outside the gene matches: 8. The CDR3 runs 15 residues. The CDR3 DNA sequence: TGTGCCAGTAGTGCCAGTTACAGGGGGGCCTACGAGCAGTACTTC. Its protein is CASSASYRGAYEQYF.